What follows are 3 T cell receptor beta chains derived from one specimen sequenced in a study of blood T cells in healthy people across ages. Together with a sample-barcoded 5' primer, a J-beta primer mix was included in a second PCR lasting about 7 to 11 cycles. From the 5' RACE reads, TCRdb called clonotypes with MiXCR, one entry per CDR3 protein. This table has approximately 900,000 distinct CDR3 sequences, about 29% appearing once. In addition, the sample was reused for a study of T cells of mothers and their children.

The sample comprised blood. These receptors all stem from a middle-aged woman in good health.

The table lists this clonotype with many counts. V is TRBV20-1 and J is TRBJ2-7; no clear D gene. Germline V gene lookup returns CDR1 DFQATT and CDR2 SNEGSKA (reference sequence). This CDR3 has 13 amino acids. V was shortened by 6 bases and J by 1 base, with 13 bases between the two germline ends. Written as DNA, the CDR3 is TGCAGTGCCCTAAGACGGCTTTCCTACGAGCAGTACTTC. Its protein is CSALRRLSYEQYF.

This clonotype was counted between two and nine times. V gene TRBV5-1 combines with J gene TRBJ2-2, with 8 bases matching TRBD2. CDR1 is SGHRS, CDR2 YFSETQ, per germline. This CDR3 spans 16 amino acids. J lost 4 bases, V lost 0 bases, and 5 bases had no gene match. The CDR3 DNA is TGCGCCAGCAGCTTGGTTAGCGGGGCCTCCACCGGGGAGCTGTTTTTT. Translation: CASSLVSGASTGELFF. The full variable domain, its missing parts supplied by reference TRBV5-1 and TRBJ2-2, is KAGVTQTPRYLIKTRGQQVTLSCSPISGHRSVSWYQQTPGQGLQFLFEYFSETQRNKGNFPGRFSGRQFSNSRSEMNVSTLELGDSALYLCASSLVSGASTGELFFGEGSRLTVL.

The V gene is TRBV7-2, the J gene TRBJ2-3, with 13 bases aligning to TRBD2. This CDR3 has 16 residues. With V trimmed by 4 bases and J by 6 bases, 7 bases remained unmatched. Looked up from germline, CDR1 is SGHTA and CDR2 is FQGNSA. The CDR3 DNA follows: TGTGCCAGCAGCTCAAGGACTAGCGGGGGATCGGATACGCAGTATTTT. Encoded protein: CASSSRTSGGSDTQYF.